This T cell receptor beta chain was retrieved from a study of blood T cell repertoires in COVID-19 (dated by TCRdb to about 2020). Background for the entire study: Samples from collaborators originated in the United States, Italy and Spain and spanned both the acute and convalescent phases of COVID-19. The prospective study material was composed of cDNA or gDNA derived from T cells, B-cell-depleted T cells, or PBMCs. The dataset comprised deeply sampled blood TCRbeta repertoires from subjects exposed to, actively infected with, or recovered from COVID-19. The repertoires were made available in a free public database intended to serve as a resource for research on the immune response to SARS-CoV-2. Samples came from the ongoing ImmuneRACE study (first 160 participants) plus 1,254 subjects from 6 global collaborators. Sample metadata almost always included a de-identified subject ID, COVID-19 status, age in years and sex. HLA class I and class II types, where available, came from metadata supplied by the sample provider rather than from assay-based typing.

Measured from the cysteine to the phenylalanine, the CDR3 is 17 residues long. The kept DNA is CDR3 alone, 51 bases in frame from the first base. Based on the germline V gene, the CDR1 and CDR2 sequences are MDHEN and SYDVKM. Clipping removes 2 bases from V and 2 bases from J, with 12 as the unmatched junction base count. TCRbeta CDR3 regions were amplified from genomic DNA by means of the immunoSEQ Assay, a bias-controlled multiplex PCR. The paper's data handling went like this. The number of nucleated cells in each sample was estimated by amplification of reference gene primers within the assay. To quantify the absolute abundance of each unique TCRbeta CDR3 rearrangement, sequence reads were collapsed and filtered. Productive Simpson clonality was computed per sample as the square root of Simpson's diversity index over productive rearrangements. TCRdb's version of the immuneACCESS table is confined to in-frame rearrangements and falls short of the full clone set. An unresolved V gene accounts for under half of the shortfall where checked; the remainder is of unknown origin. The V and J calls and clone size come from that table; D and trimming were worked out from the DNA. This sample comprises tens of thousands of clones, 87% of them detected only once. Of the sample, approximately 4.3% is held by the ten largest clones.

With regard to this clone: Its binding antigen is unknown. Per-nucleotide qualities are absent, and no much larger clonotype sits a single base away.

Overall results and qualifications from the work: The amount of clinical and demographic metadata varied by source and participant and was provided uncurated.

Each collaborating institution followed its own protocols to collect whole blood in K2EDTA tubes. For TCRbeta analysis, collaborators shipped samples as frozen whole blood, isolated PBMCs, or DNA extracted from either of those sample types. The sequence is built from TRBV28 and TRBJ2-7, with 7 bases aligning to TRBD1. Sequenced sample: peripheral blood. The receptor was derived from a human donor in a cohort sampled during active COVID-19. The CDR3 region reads CASSLKTGRRWAYEQYF. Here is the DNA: TGTGCCAGCAGTTTAAAGACAGGGCGGAGATGGGCCTACGAGCAGTACTTC.